This entry lists 30 T cell receptor beta chains sequenced from one sample in a study of technical replicates of blood from several donors. TCRdb keeps only in-frame clones here, not all; method: immunoSEQ multiplex PCR. The profile shows some 60,000 clones, nearly 90% of them singletons. The sequencing sample was made of PBMCs. These receptors were collected from a human donor in good health. Some clones in this sample may be carry-over from other donors' samples.

The V gene is TRBV9, the J gene TRBJ2-3, with 7 bases lining up with TRBD2. After removal of 2 bases from V and 5 bases from J, the junction contained 14 bases not matched to a gene. This CDR3 has 17 amino acids. The germline V gene has CDR1 SGDLS and CDR2 YYNGEE. CDR3 residues: CASSVVPSGRAIDTQYF. CDR3 in DNA: TGTGCCAGCAGCGTTGTTCCTAGCGGAAGGGCGATAGATACGCAGTATTTT.

The V and J genes are TRBV27 and TRBJ1-2, with TRBD1 matching 10 bases. Germline CDR1 is MNHEY and CDR2 is SMNVEV (reference sequence). The V segment lost 5 bases and the J segment 4 bases; nucleotides outside the gene matches: 1. The CDR3 loop spans 13 amino acids. The CDR3 DNA reads as TGTGCCAGCAGTCGGACAGGGGGCTATGGCTACACCTTC. Translated, it gives CASSRTGGYGYTF.

The chain's CDR3 is CASSQVLASRGNYEQYF. CDR3 bases: TGTGCCAGCAGCCAAGTTCTGGCTAGCAGGGGTAATTACGAGCAGTACTTC. The chain couples TRBV4-2 to TRBJ2-7, with D possibly TRBD1 on 6 matching bases. The germline V gene encodes CDR1 LGHNA and CDR2 YNFKEQ. Trimming took 1 base from V and 4 from J, leaving 20 bases between them. This CDR3 has 17 residues.

The chain combines TRBV27 with TRBJ2-5, with 11 positions matching TRBD2. V was clipped by 5 bases and J by 5 bases; unmatched bases: 1. CDR3 length: 13 residues. The germline V gene has CDR1 MNHEY and CDR2 SMNVEV (reference sequence). CDR3 bases: TGTGCCAGCAGTCGACTAGCGGGGGAGACCCAGTACTTC. This codes for CASSRLAGETQYF.

The rearrangement links TRBV4-1 to TRBJ1-6; D is possibly TRBD1 (6 bases). There are 15 residues in the CDR3. Germline V gives CDR1 MGHRA, CDR2 YSYEKL. Trimming took off 2 bases at V and 14 bases at J, with 19 bases between the two ends. The CDR3 region has the DNA TGCGCCAGCAGCCAAACGGGAACAGGGAGTGAGGCCCTCCACTTT. This encodes CASSQTGTGSEALHF.

In its sample, this clone was seen once. The chain recombines TRBV18 with TRBJ2-7, with 11 bases fitting TRBD2. This CDR3 is built from 15 residues. V dropped 6 bases and J dropped 7; count of bases not matched to a gene: 11. Germline V lookup: CDR1 KGHSH, CDR2 LQKENI. Here the CDR3 reads CASSYSGRALGEQYF. CDR3 nucleotides: TGTGCCAGCTCGTATAGCGGGAGGGCCTTGGGGGAGCAGTACTTC.

The chain carries TRBV9 and TRBJ1-3; 8 nucleotides match TRBD1. The CDR3 is 13 residues long. The germline gives CDR1 SGDLS, CDR2 YYNGEE. V lost 7 bases to trimming and J lost 7 bases; unmatched junction nucleotides: 7. The CDR3, as DNA: TGTGCCAGCGGACCGACAGGGGACAACACCATATATTTT. Encoded protein: CASGPTGDNTIYF.

The chain employs TRBV4-3 and TRBJ2-2; the D is unclear. Germline-derived CDR1 and CDR2 are LGHNA and YSLEER. The CDR3 extends over 16 amino acids. The germline V and J ends were trimmed by 0 bases and 0 bases, with 8 bases remaining between them. CDR3 protein: CASSQERTPNTGELFF. CDR3 coding DNA: TGCGCCAGCAGCCAAGAACGAACTCCGAACACCGGGGAGCTGTTTTTT.

This clone has only a few counts. This chain connects TRBV28 to TRBJ2-1, with 7 bases matching TRBD2. The CDR3 spans 13 residues. Germline V gene data show CDR1 as MDHEN and CDR2 as SYDVKM. V shed 11 bases, J shed 5 bases, and the junction held 9 bases outside the gene matches. Written as DNA, the CDR3 is TGTGCCTGGGGGGGAGCAGGAGACAATGAGCAGTTCTTC. Translating it yields CAWGGAGDNEQFF.

This clone showed up just once. This sequence joins TRBV30 and TRBJ2-3, with 10 bases identical to TRBD2. The CDR3 has 15 residues. Trimming cost V 0 bases and J 1 base; bases outside gene matches: 1. Germline values: CDR1 GTSNPN, CDR2 SVGIG (reference sequence). CDR3: CAWSVGLAGTDTQYF. DNA of the CDR3: TGTGCCTGGAGTGTCGGACTAGCGGGCACAGATACGCAGTATTTT.

The V call is TRBV18, the J call TRBJ1-3, with unresolved D. The CDR3 runs to 14 residues. The V end was cut by 6 bases, the J end by 6 bases, with 15 bases between. Germline assignment: CDR1 KGHSH and CDR2 LQKENI. This CDR3 reads CASSTTESPNTIYF. CDR3 nucleotides: TGTGCCAGCTCCACCACAGAAAGCCCAAACACCATATATTTT.

In this sample, this clone turned up a few times. This chain connects TRBV29-1 to TRBJ1-2; D remains ambiguous. CDR3 length: 12 residues. V was cut by 3 bases and J by 5 bases, with 10 bases left in between. From germline, CDR1 is SQVTM and CDR2 ANQGSEA. The CDR3 sequence: CSVDLGLYGYTF. CDR3 DNA: TGCAGCGTTGACCTGGGCCTTTATGGCTACACCTTC.

This rearrangement joins TRBV15 to TRBJ2-5; tentatively, D is TRBD1 (6 bases). Judging by the DNA end, TRBJ2-7 fits better; the J call may be wrong. This CDR3 contains 15 residues. Per germline, CDR1 LNHNV and CDR2 YYDKDF (reference sequence). The chain's CDR3 is CATSREGQGLDEQYF. As DNA, the CDR3 is TGTGCCACCAGCAGAGAGGGCCAGGGGCTCGACGAGCAGTACTTC.

This clone was picked up a small number of times. The chain joins TRBV7-2 to TRBJ1-1; 8 positions agree with TRBD1. With V trimmed by 3 bases and J by 0 bases, 9 bases remained unmatched. Germline CDR1 SGHTA, CDR2 FQGNSA. The CDR3 sequence is 17 residues long. CDR3 coding DNA: TGTGCCAGCAGCTTTACCGCGGGACAGGCGGTGAACACTGAAGCTTTCTTT. Protein product: CASSFTAGQAVNTEAFF. The variable domain in full, with the rest retrieved from reference TRBV7-2 and TRBJ1-1, is GAGVSQSPSNKVTEKGKDVELRCDPISGHTALYWYRQSLGQGLEFLIYFQGNSAPDKSGLPSDRFSAERTGGSVSTLTIQRTQQEDSAVYLCASSFTAGQAVNTEAFFGQGTRLTVV.

The chain couples TRBV5-1 to TRBJ1-2, with 9 bases lining up with TRBD1. Germline V gene sequence: CDR1 SGHRS, CDR2 YFSETQ. This CDR3 region has 12 residues. With 3 bases clipped from V and 6 bases from J, the junction kept 0 bases outside the gene matches. DNA of the CDR3: TGCGCCAGCAGCTGGGACAGGGATGGCTACACCTTC. Protein sequence: CASSWDRDGYTF.

The chain joins TRBV19 to TRBJ1-5; 7 nucleotides match TRBD1. V lost 4 bases and J lost 4; bases outside the gene matches: 7. The CDR3 has 15 residues. CDR1 and CDR2 (germline): LNHDA, SQIVND (reference sequence). CDR3 coding DNA: TGTGCCAGTAGTACCCGGGACAGCCTAAATCAGCCCCAGCATTTT. Translated, it gives CASSTRDSLNQPQHF. Full variable domain (outside the CDR3, taken from reference TRBV19 and TRBJ1-5): DGGITQSPKYLFRKEGQNVTLSCEQNLNHDAMYWYRQDPGQGLRLIYYSQIVNDFQKGDIAEGYSVSREKKESFPLTVTSAQKNPTAFYLCASSTRDSLNQPQHFGDGTRLSIL.

The V gene is TRBV10-3, the J gene TRBJ2-5, with TRBD1 matching 10 bases. The length of the CDR3 is 15 residues. From germline, CDR1 is ENHRY and CDR2 SYGVKD. With V trimmed by 4 bases and J by 5 bases, 7 bases remained unmatched. The CDR3 here is CAISAGTGAFETQYF. CDR3 bases: TGTGCCATCAGTGCGGGGACAGGGGCCTTCGAGACCCAGTACTTC.

This sequence joins TRBV4-1 and TRBJ2-1; perhaps TRBD1 as D (6 bases). This CDR3 region has 18 residues. The germline CDR1 and CDR2 sequences are MGHRA and YSYEKL. The V gene lost 1 base and the J gene lost 0 bases, with 16 bases spanning the gap. CDR3 nucleotides: TGCGCCAGCAGCCAAGGCCCCTTAGGCAGGGGCTCCTACAATGAGCAGTTCTTC. Protein sequence: CASSQGPLGRGSYNEQFF.

This chain uses TRBV5-6 with TRBJ2-3, with a tentative D call TRBD2 (5 bases). V was shortened by 4 bases and J by 7 bases, with 16 bases between the two germline ends. CDR1 and CDR2 (germline): SGHDT, YYEEEE. This CDR3 has 14 amino acids. The CDR3 is CASSGGHGENTQYF. In DNA, the CDR3 is TGTGCCAGCAGCGGCGGGCACGGTGAGAATACGCAGTATTTT.

V and J are TRBV5-8 and TRBJ2-3; TRBD2 matches at 7 bases. Trimming cost V 1 base and J 5 bases; bases outside gene matches: 7. CDR1 and CDR2 from the germline V gene are SGHTS and YDEGEE. This CDR3 has 15 amino acids. Written as DNA, the CDR3 is TGTGCCAGCAGCTTGCGAGGCGGGAGTAGAGATACGCAGTATTTT. Its translation is CASSLRGGSRDTQYF.

The CDR3 loop is CASRSEGWDTIYF. For the CDR3, the DNA is TGCGCCAGCAGGTCTGAGGGCTGGGACACCATATATTTT. The chain is built from TRBV5-1 and TRBJ1-3; D unclear. The CDR3 is 13 amino acids. Per the germline V gene, CDR1 is SGHRS and CDR2 is YFSETQ. Trimming took 5 bases from V and 8 from J, leaving 14 bases between them.

The chain combines TRBV7-9 with TRBJ2-7; TRBD2 agrees at 13 bases. The CDR3 is 18 residues long. V trimming: 4 bases; J trimming: 4 bases; junction bases outside the gene matches: 13. Germline V gene data show CDR1 as SEHNR and CDR2 as FQNEAQ (reference sequence). As DNA, the CDR3 is TGTGCCAGCAGCTCCGGACTAGCGGGAGTGTACAATATTTACGAGCAGTACTTC. Its translation: CASSSGLAGVYNIYEQYF. Filled out from reference TRBV7-9 and TRBJ2-7, the complete variable domain reads DTGVSQNPRHKITKRGQNVTFRCDPISEHNRLYWYRQTLGQGPEFLTYFQNEAQLEKSRLLSDRFSAERPKGSFSTLEIQRTEQGDSAMYLCASSSGLAGVYNIYEQYFGPGTRLTVT.

The chain joins TRBV4-3 to TRBJ2-7, with TRBD2 as a possible D gene (7 bases). The CDR3 length is 15 residues. The V gene's germline CDR1 is LGHNA and CDR2 YSLEER. V was clipped by 0 bases and J by 4 bases, with 13 bases between them. CDR3 protein: CASSQERGGKYEQYF. CDR3 DNA sequence: TGCGCCAGCAGCCAAGAGAGGGGGGGGAAATACGAGCAGTACTTC.

The V gene is TRBV9, the J gene TRBJ2-5; 7 bases map to TRBD2. CDR3 length: 15 amino acids. Germline CDR1 is SGDLS and CDR2 is YYNGEE. The V gene end was trimmed by 0 bases and the J gene end by 3 bases; junction bases not matched to a gene: 5. CDR3 in DNA: TGTGCCAGCAGCGTAGCGGGAGGAATCGAAGAGACCCAGTACTTC. Its translation is CASSVAGGIEETQYF.

The gene calls are TRBV2 and TRBJ1-3, with 9 positions matching TRBD1. After removal of 6 bases from V and 4 bases from J, the junction contained 1 base not matched to a gene. CDR3 length: 13 amino acids. In germline, CDR1 is SNHLY, CDR2 FYNNEI. CDR3 protein: CASRGQGGNTIYF. The CDR3 nucleotides read TGTGCCAGCAGGGGACAGGGAGGAAACACCATATATTTT. Based on the CDR3 plus reference TRBV2 and TRBJ1-3, the full variable domain is EPEVTQTPSHQVTQMGQEVILRCVPISNHLYFYWYRQILGQKVEFLVSFYNNEISEKSEIFDDQFSVERPDGSNFTLKIRSTKLEDSAMYFCASRGQGGNTIYFGEGSWLTVV.

The chain links TRBV15 to TRBJ2-4; TRBD2 agrees at 8 bases. CDR3 length: 16 amino acids. The germline CDR1 and CDR2 sequences are LNHNV and YYDKDF (reference sequence). J gave up 9 bases and V 1 base, and 11 bases lay outside the gene matches. The CDR3, as DNA: TGTGCCACCAGCAGAGGGCGGCGGGGGGAAGTCGGCATTCAGTACTTC. This translates into CATSRGRRGEVGIQYF. Filled out from reference TRBV15 and TRBJ2-4, the complete variable domain reads DAMVIQNPRYQVTQFGKPVTLSCSQTLNHNVMYWYQQKSSQAPKLLFHYYDKDFNNEADTPDNFQSRRPNTSFCFLDIRSPGLGDTAMYLCATSRGRRGEVGIQYFGAGTRLSVL.

This chain joins TRBV27 and TRBJ1-4; D is unresolved. This CDR3 contains 17 residues. CDR1 MNHEY and CDR2 SMNVEV come from the germline V gene (reference sequence). Trimming stripped 5 bases from V and 1 base from J, with 17 bases between. Written as DNA, the CDR3 is TGTGCCAGCAGTAAAACCTTGAAGACGGGAACTAATGAAAAACTGTTTTTT. Protein sequence: CASSKTLKTGTNEKLFF.

This clone was picked up a small number of times. The rearrangement joins TRBV18 to TRBJ2-1; no clear D. CDR3 length equals 11 residues. From germline, CDR1 is KGHSH and CDR2 LQKENI. Trimming shortened V by 5 bases and J by 5 bases, and 4 bases separated the two germline ends. The CDR3 sequence: CASSGHNEQFF. In nucleotides, the CDR3 is TGTGCCAGCTCAGGCCACAATGAGCAGTTCTTC.

V gene TRBV4-1 combines with J gene TRBJ2-1, with D unresolved. Between the trimmed V and J ends, which lost 1 base and 1 base, there was a span of 14 bases. There are 17 residues in the CDR3. The V gene's germline CDR1 is MGHRA and CDR2 YSYEKL. CDR3 coding DNA: TGCGCCAGCAGCCAAGTCTTTCCCCGCGTATCCTACAATGAGCAGTTCTTC. It codes for CASSQVFPRVSYNEQFF.

The rearrangement links TRBV7-2 to TRBJ2-7; 11 bases fit TRBD2. CDR3 length: 15 residues. Germline assignment: CDR1 SGHTA and CDR2 FQGNSA. The junction had 5 bases not matched to a gene; V was cut back by 2 bases and J by 5 bases. The CDR3 is CASSLQTSGNDEQYF. The CDR3 DNA reads TGTGCCAGCAGCTTACAGACTAGCGGGAACGACGAGCAGTACTTC.